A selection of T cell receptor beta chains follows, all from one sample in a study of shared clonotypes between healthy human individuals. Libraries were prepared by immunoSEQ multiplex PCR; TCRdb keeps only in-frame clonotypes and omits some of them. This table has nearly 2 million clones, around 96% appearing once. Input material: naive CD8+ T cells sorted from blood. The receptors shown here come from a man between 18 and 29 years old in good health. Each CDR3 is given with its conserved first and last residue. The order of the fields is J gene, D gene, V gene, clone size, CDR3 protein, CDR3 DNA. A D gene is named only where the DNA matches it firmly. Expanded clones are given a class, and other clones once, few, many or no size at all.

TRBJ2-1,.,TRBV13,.,CASSLPGRGYNEQFF,TGTGCCAGCAGCTTACCGGGACGGGGCTACAATGAGCAGTTCTTC
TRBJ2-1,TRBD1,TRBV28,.,CASWTGDNEQFF,TGTGCCAGTTGGACAGGGGACAATGAGCAGTTCTTC
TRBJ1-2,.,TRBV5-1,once,CASSLAGWEYGYTF,TGCGCCAGCAGCTTGGCCGGCTGGGAATATGGCTACACCTTC
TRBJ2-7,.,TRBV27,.,CASRDGTTSSYEQYF,TGTGCCAGCAGGGACGGGACAACGAGCTCCTACGAGCAGTACTTC
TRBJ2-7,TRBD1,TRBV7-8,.,CASSLGRGQSFYEQYF,TGTGCCAGCAGCTTAGGTCGGGGACAGAGCTTCTACGAGCAGTACTTC
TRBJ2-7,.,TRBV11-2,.,CASRSSYEQYF,TGTGCCAGCAGGAGCTCCTACGAGCAGTACTTC
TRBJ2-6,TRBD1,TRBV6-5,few,CASTGDLSGANVLTF,TGTGCCAGTACAGGGGACCTTTCTGGGGCCAACGTCCTGACTTTC
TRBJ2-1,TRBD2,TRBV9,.,CASSVEWDSGGPYNEQFF,TGTGCCAGCAGCGTAGAGTGGGATAGCGGGGGACCCTACAATGAGCAGTTCTTC
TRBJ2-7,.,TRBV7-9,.,CASSLGEAYEQYF,TGTGCCAGCAGCTTAGGGGAAGCGTACGAGCAGTACTTC
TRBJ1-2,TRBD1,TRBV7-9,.,CASSPRQGPGDGYTF,TGTGCCAGCAGCCCCCGACAGGGACCCGGAGATGGCTACACCTTC
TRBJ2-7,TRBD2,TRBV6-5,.,CASSYSGSDSYEQYF,TGTGCCAGCAGTTACAGCGGGAGTGACTCCTACGAGCAGTACTTC
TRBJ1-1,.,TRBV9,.,CASSARPGLNTEAFF,TGTGCCAGCAGCGCGAGACCGGGGTTGAACACTGAAGCTTTCTTT
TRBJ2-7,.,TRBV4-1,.,CASSQVGHPNEQYF,TGCGCCAGCAGCCAAGTCGGGCATCCTAACGAGCAGTACTTC
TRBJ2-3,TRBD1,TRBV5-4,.,CASSPRTGLADTQYF,TGTGCCAGCAGCCCGCGGACAGGGTTGGCGGATACGCAGTATTTT
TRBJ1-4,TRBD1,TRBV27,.,CASSSPRTGAEKLFF,TGTGCCAGCAGTTCTCCCAGGACAGGGGCTGAAAAACTGTTTTTT
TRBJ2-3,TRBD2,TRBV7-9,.,CASSLVGLAGTDTQYF,TGTGCCAGCAGCTTAGTAGGCCTAGCGGGCACAGATACGCAGTATTTT
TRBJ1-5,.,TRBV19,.,CASSTSTELGRKQPQHF,TGTGCCAGTAGTACCTCAACTGAGTTAGGGAGAAAGCAGCCCCAGCATTTT
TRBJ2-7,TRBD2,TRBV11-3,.,CASSLPPAGGGEQYF,TGTGCCAGCAGCTTGCCCCCAGCGGGAGGTGGCGAGCAGTACTTC
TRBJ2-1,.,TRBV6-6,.,CASSYSATTSYNEQFF,TGTGCCAGCAGTTACTCTGCCACTACCTCCTACAATGAGCAGTTCTTC
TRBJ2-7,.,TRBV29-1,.,CSVEDSSISYEQYF,TGCAGCGTTGAGGACAGCTCTATCTCCTACGAGCAGTACTTC
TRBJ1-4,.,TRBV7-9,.,CASSLGGPNEKLFF,TGTGCCAGCAGCTTAGGAGGACCTAATGAAAAACTGTTTTTT
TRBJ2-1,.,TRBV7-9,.,CASSPPGAYEQFF,TGTGCCAGCAGCCCCCCGGGGGCATATGAGCAGTTCTTC
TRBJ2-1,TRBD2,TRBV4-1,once,CASSFGRSGGNEQFF,TGCGCCAGCAGTTTCGGGAGGTCGGGGGGCAATGAGCAGTTCTTC
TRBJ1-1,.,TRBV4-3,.,CASSQETDNTEAFF,TGCGCCAGCAGCCAAGAGACGGATAACACTGAAGCTTTCTTT
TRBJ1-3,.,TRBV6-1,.,CASSEAPSHSGNTIYF,TGTGCCAGCAGTGAAGCCCCCAGCCACTCTGGAAACACCATATATTTT
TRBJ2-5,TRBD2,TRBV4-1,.,CASSHPEGLAGGLAETQYF,TGCGCCAGCAGCCACCCGGAGGGGCTAGCGGGAGGGCTGGCAGAGACCCAGTACTTC
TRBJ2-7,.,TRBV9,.,CASSPTFGHEQYF,TGTGCCAGCAGCCCCACATTCGGCCACGAGCAGTACTTC
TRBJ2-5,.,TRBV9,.,CASSADTAPTQYF,TGTGCCAGCAGCGCGGATACCGCCCCGACCCAGTACTTC
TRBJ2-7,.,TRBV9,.,CASSGDTSYEQYF,TGTGCCAGCAGCGGGGACACATCCTACGAGCAGTACTTC
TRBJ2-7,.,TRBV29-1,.,CSVVSRGVSYEQYF,TGCAGCGTTGTATCTAGAGGTGTCTCCTACGAGCAGTACTTC
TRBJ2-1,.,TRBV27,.,CASSLYRGAAKYNEQFF,TGTGCCAGCAGTTTATATCGGGGCGCAGCCAAGTACAATGAGCAGTTCTTC
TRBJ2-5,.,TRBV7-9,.,CASSLSATQYF,TGTGCCAGCAGCCTAAGCGCGACCCAGTACTTC
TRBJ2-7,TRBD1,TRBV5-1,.,CASSLEGGSYEQYF,TGCGCCAGCAGCTTGGAAGGGGGCAGTTACGAGCAGTACTTC
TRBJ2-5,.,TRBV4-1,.,CASSQVLVETQYF,TGCGCCAGCAGCCAAGTCCTTGTGGAGACCCAGTACTTC